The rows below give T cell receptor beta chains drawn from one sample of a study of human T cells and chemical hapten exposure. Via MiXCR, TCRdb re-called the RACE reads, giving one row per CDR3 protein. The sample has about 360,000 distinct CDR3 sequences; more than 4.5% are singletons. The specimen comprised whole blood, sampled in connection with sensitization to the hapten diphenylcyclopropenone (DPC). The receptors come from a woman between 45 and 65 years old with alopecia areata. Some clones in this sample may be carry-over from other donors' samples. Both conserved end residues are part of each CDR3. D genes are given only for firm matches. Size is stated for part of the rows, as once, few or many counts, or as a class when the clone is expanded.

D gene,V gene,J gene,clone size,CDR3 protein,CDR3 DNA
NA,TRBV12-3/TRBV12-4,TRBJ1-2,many,CASSLDFPDGYTF,TGTGCCAGCAGTTTAGACTTCCCGGACGGCTACACCTTC
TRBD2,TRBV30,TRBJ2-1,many,CAWSVTTSRNEQFF,TGTGCCTGGAGTGTTACGACTAGCAGGAATGAGCAGTTCTTC
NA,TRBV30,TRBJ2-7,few,CAWRPSGMAYEQYF,TGTGCCTGGAGGCCTTCAGGGATGGCCTACGAGCAGTACTTC
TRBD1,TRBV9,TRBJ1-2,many,CASSVQGGINYGYTF,TGTGCCAGCAGCGTGCAGGGGGGTATTAACTATGGCTACACCTTC
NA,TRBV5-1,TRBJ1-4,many,CASRTGDDEKLFF,TGCGCCAGCAGGACAGGCGATGATGAAAAACTGTTTTTT
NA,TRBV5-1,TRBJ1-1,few,CASSLSVGQMNTEAFF,TGCGCCAGCAGCTTATCCGTCGGACAGATGAACACTGAAGCTTTCTTT
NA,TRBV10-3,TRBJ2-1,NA,CATQGGEQFF,TGTGCCACGCAGGGGGGAGAGCAGTTCTTC
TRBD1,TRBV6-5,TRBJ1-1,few,CASSGTAPMNTEAFF,TGTGCCAGCAGTGGGACAGCTCCTATGAACACTGAAGCTTTCTTT
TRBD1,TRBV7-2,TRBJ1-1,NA,CASSSVPGQGEAFF,TGTGCCAGCAGCTCAGTCCCGGGACAGGGTGAAGCTTTCTTT
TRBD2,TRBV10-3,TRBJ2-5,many,CAISESLPSGGKETQYF,TGTGCCATCAGTGAATCCCTCCCCAGCGGGGGGAAAGAGACCCAGTACTTC
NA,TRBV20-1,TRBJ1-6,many,CSAREGAYNSPLHF,TGCAGTGCTAGAGAGGGGGCCTATAATTCACCCCTCCACTTT
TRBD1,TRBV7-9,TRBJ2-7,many,CASSPPGQNYEQYF,TGTGCCAGCAGCCCACCGGGACAGAACTACGAGCAGTACTTC
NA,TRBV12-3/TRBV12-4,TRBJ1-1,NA,CASRDGGMGLNTEAFF,TGTGCCAGCAGGGATGGGGGTATGGGGTTGAACACTGAAGCTTTCTTT
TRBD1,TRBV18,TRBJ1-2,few,CASSPPSGQGIYGYTF,TGTGCCAGCTCACCACCGTCGGGACAGGGCATTTATGGCTACACCTTC
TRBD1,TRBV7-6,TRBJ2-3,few,CASSPTGTGFADTQYF,TGTGCCAGCAGTCCCACCGGGACAGGGTTCGCAGATACGCAGTATTTT
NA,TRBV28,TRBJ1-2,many,CASRIDPYYGYTF,TGTGCCAGCAGGATCGACCCGTACTATGGCTACACCTTC
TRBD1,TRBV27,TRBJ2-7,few,CASSLYYRGTVYEQYF,TGTGCCAGCAGCCTATACTACCGAGGGACAGTCTACGAGCAGTACTTC
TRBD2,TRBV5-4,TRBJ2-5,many,CASSNKREGLETQYF,TGTGCCAGCAGCAATAAGCGGGAGGGCCTAGAGACCCAGTACTTC
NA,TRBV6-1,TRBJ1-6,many,CASRQQGSSYNSPLHF,TGTGCCAGCAGGCAACAGGGAAGCTCCTATAATTCACCCCTCCACTTT
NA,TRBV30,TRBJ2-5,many,CAWTSLFDQYF,TGTGCCTGGACCTCGTTATTTGACCAGTACTTC
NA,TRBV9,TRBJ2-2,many,CASSVGERTGELFF,TGTGCCAGCAGCGTAGGAGAACGGACCGGGGAGCTGTTTTTT
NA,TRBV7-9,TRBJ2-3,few,CASSKLGRTQYF,TGTGCCAGCAGCAAACTGGGTAGGACGCAGTATTTT
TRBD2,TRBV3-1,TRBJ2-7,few,CASSHWTSGRAYEQYF,TGTGCCAGCAGCCATTGGACTAGCGGGCGAGCCTACGAGCAGTACTTC
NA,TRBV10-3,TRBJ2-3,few,CAISVGDSPTDTQYF,TGTGCCATCAGTGTCGGTGATAGCCCCACAGATACGCAGTATTTT
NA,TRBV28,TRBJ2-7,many,CASSFRELPYEQYF,TGTGCCAGCAGTTTCAGAGAACTCCCCTACGAGCAGTACTTC
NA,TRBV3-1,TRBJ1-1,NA,CASSQAGWQLNTEAFF,TGTGCCAGCAGCCAAGCAGGGTGGCAGCTGAACACTGAAGCTTTCTTT
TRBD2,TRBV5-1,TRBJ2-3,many,CASSSLAGGPSDTQYF,TGCGCCAGCAGCTCCCTAGCGGGAGGGCCCTCAGATACGCAGTATTTT
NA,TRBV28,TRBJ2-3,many,CASIPLGGAYTDTQYF,TGTGCCAGCATTCCGCTAGGCGGCGCCTACACAGATACGCAGTATTTT
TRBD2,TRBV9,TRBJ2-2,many,CASSSGDGGEYTGELFF,TGTGCCAGCAGCTCAGGAGACGGGGGGGAGTACACCGGGGAGCTGTTTTTT
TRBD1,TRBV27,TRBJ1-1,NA,CASSPDREGNTEAFF,TGTGCCAGCAGTCCCGACAGGGAAGGGAACACTGAAGCTTTCTTT
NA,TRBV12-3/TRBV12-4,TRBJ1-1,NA,CASTRGVAFF,TGTGCCAGCACCCGGGGGGTAGCTTTCTTT
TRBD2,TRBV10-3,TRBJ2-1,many,CAISKTSGTYNEQFF,TGTGCCATCAGCAAGACTAGCGGGACCTACAATGAGCAGTTCTTC
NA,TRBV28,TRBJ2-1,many,CASSSLPGHQFF,TGTGCCAGCAGTTCCCTTCCGGGACATCAGTTCTTC
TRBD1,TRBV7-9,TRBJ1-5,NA,CASSLERQGTPKHF,TGTGCCAGCAGCTTAGAAAGACAGGGGACGCCCAAGCATTTT
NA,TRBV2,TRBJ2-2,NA,CASSSDTVPNTGELFF,TGTGCCAGCAGCTCCGACACGGTCCCGAACACCGGGGAGCTGTTTTTT
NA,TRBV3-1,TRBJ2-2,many,CASTLGLGAGELFF,TGTGCCAGCACCCTTGGACTGGGGGCCGGGGAGCTGTTTTTT
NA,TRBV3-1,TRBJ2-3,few,CASSSTGGTQYF,TGTGCCAGCAGCTCCACTGGCGGTACGCAGTATTTT
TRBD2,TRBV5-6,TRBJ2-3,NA,CASSLRVAGSTDTQYF,TGTGCCAGCAGCTTGAGGGTAGCGGGTAGCACAGATACGCAGTATTTT
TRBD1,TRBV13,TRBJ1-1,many,CASSPTGGVNTEAFF,TGTGCCAGCAGCCCTACAGGGGGAGTTAACACTGAAGCTTTCTTT
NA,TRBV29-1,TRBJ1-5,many,CSVAPGNDQPQHF,TGCAGCGTCGCCCCGGGAAACGATCAGCCCCAGCATTTT
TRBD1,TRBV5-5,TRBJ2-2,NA,CASSWADRSHANTGELFF,TGTGCCAGCAGCTGGGCGGACAGGTCACACGCGAACACCGGGGAGCTGTTTTTT
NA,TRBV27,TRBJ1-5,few,CASSLRGVGIGNQPQHF,TGTGCCAGCAGTTTAAGAGGGGTTGGTATTGGCAATCAGCCCCAGCATTTT
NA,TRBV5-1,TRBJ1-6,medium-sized,CASSPEQGRSPLHF,TGCGCCAGCAGCCCCGAACAGGGTCGCTCACCCCTCCACTTT
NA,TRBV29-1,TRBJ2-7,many,CSVEQDSYEQYF,TGCAGCGTTGAGCAGGACTCCTACGAGCAGTACTTC
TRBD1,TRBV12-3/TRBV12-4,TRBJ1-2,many,CASSFTQGDYGYTF,TGTGCCAGCAGCTTTACCCAGGGGGACTATGGCTACACCTTC
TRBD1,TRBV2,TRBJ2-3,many,CASSLQGLDTDTQYF,TGTGCCAGCAGTCTACAGGGGTTGGACACAGATACGCAGTATTTT
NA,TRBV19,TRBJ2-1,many,CASSIVAPVEQFF,TGTGCCAGTAGTATAGTAGCGCCCGTGGAGCAGTTCTTC
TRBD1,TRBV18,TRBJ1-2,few,CASSPSSRGLDGYTF,TGTGCCAGCTCACCATCGAGCAGGGGGCTAGATGGCTACACCTTC
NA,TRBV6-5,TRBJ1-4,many,CASSPQGFEKLFF,TGTGCCAGCAGTCCACAGGGTTTTGAAAAACTGTTTTTT
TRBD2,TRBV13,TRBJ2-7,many,CASSLVSLGLGYEQYF,TGTGCCAGCAGCTTAGTGTCACTAGGACTAGGATACGAGCAGTACTTC
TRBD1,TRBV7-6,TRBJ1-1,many,CASSQGQTNTEAFF,TGTGCCAGCAGCCAGGGACAGACGAACACTGAAGCTTTCTTT
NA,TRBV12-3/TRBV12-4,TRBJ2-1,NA,CASGGPNYNEQFF,TGTGCCAGCGGGGGCCCTAATTACAATGAGCAGTTCTTC